These 4 T cell receptor beta chains were sequenced from one sample in a study of human T cells and chemical hapten exposure. The time point denotes: patch test 1, 2 weeks after DPC sensitization. Treatment: therapeutic diphenylcyclopropenone sensitization with weekly scalp DPC. TCRdb reanalysed the RACE reads using MiXCR and keeps one entry per CDR3 protein. The table includes some 120,000 distinct CDR3 sequences, 12% detected once. Sample: whole blood, taken in connection with sensitization to the hapten diphenylcyclopropenone (DPC). The receptors were sampled from a woman between 45 and 60 years old with alopecia areata. Some clones in this sample may be carry-over from other donors' samples.

This chain uses TRBV18 with TRBJ1-2; D is uncertain. The ends were cut back, 7 bases at V and 4 bases at J, with 13 bases in the middle. The germline gives CDR1 KGHSH, CDR2 LQKENI. The CDR3 consists of 13 residues. The CDR3 bases are TGTGCCAGCTTAGACGCGTTCGGCTATGGCTACACCTTC. Its protein product is CASLDAFGYGYTF.

The rearrangement joins TRBV3-1 to TRBJ1-5; D remains ambiguous. V gave up 0 bases and J gave up 7 bases, with 7 bases separating them. The CDR3 runs to 13 residues. Per the germline V gene, CDR1 is LGHDT and CDR2 is YNNKEL (reference sequence). The CDR3 protein is CASSQELQQPQHF. The CDR3, as DNA: TGTGCCAGCAGCCAAGAATTACAACAGCCCCAGCATTTT.

In its sample, this clonotype was seen many times. This chain links TRBV5-5 with TRBJ1-4; D is unclear. This CDR3 spans 20 amino acids. Germline loops: CDR1 SGHKS, CDR2 YYEKEE (reference sequence). Between the trimmed V and J ends, which lost 1 base and 8 bases, there was a span of 30 bases. Written as DNA, the CDR3 is TGTGCCAGCAGCTTGACCCCACCTTCCACCTCGACAAGGCATAGAGAAAAACTGTTTTTT. Translated: CASSLTPPSTSTRHREKLFF.

The chain employs TRBV28 and TRBJ2-7; 8 bases fit TRBD1. Germline V gene lookup returns CDR1 MDHEN and CDR2 SYDVKM. The CDR3 extends over 14 amino acids. The V and J ends lost 8 bases and 7 bases, in that order; junction bases with no gene match: 13. The DNA of the CDR3 is TGTGCCAGCTTGGAACGGACAGGGAAGGCAGAGCAGTACTTC. This encodes CASLERTGKAEQYF. Complete variable domain (other parts from reference TRBV28 and TRBJ2-7): DVKVTQSSRYLVKRTGEKVFLECVQDMDHENMFWYRQDPGLGLRLIYFSYDVKMKEKGDIPEGYSVSREKKERFSLILESASTNQTSMYLCASLERTGKAEQYFGPGTRLTVT.